This T cell receptor beta chain is drawn from a study of blood T cells in healthy people across ages. Isolation yielded PBMCs, at least 7 million per sample, in every case. RNA extraction gave at least 5 micrograms of total RNA per sample. Concerning this clonotype itself: Antigen: not known.

Overall study results and limits: TCR beta diversity, measured per million T cells, fell in a roughly linear way with age.

Sample-barcoded 5' priming and a J-beta primer mix drove a second PCR of 7 to 11 cycles. Sequencing of every sample gave 2.5 million or more CDR3-containing paired-end reads. One entry per CDR3 protein results from TCRdb running MiXCR on the 5' RACE reads. In the table there are about 1.7 million distinct CDR3 sequences, about 28% of which are singletons. Trimming removed 2 bases from V and 0 bases from J, with 10 bases in between. The CDR3 spans 15 residues. Germline-derived CDR1 and CDR2 are LGHNA and YSLEER. The chain carries TRBV4-3 and TRBJ1-2; D is undetermined. The sequenced sample was blood. The sequence came from a woman in her twenties or thirties in good health. The CDR3 protein is CASSQNQLANYGYTF. The CDR3 nucleotides read TGCGCCAGCAGCCAAAACCAGCTTGCTAACTATGGCTACACCTTC.